This T cell receptor beta chain appears in the sequencing data of a study of CD8 T cells in Susac syndrome. The authors negatively isolated CD8+ and CD4+ T cells and FACS-enriched TEMRA cells. V lost 1 base, J lost 0 bases, and 9 bases lay in between. The germline V gene has CDR1 SGHDN and CDR2 FVKESK. The CDR3 loop spans 15 amino acids. Random-hexamer reverse transcription was applied to about 0.5 to 1 ug RNA. The CDR3 of TCR beta was amplified by immunoSEQ multiplex PCR across 54 Vbeta and 13 Jbeta. TCRdb independently ran MiXCR on the immunoSEQ multiplex PCR reads; one entry per CDR3 protein. The repertoire holds about 85,000 distinct CDR3 sequences, with roughly 94% as singletons.

This clonotype was sampled from a human donor with Susac syndrome. The specimen was CD8+ T cells from PBMCs. The chain joins TRBV14 to TRBJ1-1, with D unresolved. CDR3 DNA: TGTGCCAGCAGCCAAGTGCCAGCCATGAACACTGAAGCTTTCTTT. This translates into CASSQVPAMNTEAFF.